One sample yielded the 12 T cell receptor beta chains listed below, sequenced in a study of radiotherapy plus CTLA-4 blockade in lung cancer. The data were produced by immunoSEQ multiplex PCR, yet TCRdb's version contains in-frame clones alone and is incomplete. The data contain about 62,000 clones, approximately 75% of them singletons. The sample here was peripheral blood, taken from a patient treated with radiotherapy plus ipilimumab. All receptors come from a human donor with non-small cell lung cancer who had a complete response to radiotherapy plus ipilimumab.

This sequence joins TRBV2 and TRBJ1-5, with 8 bases lining up with TRBD1. Looked up from germline, CDR1 is SNHLY and CDR2 is FYNNEI. The CDR3 runs to 14 residues. V trimming: 6 bases; J trimming: 5 bases; junction bases outside the gene matches: 6. This CDR3 reads CASRAGGAYQPQHF. CDR3 DNA: TGTGCCAGCAGAGCAGGGGGCGCGTATCAGCCCCAGCATTTT. The full variable domain, completed using reference TRBV2 and TRBJ1-5, is EPEVTQTPSHQVTQMGQEVILRCVPISNHLYFYWYRQILGQKVEFLVSFYNNEISEKSEIFDDQFSVERPDGSNFTLKIRSTKLEDSAMYFCASRAGGAYQPQHFGDGTRLSIL.

V and J are TRBV15 and TRBJ2-1; possibly TRBD1 for D (6 bases). CDR3 length: 13 amino acids. Trimming shortened V by 5 bases and J by 9 bases, and 14 bases separated the two germline ends. In germline, CDR1 is LNHNV, CDR2 YYDKDF (reference sequence). The DNA for the CDR3 is TGTGCCACCAGCGTACAGGGTTCGGGTGAGCAGTTCTTC. It specifies CATSVQGSGEQFF.

J is TRBJ2-1 and V is TRBV9, with TRBD2 matching 9 bases. Germline V CDR1 and CDR2: SGDLS, YYNGEE. V lost 0 bases, J lost 9 bases, and 10 bases stayed unmatched. The CDR3 loop spans 16 amino acids. The CDR3 region has the DNA TGTGCCAGCAGCGTAGGAGTTGCGGGGGGGCAGTTTGAGCAGTTCTTC. Residues: CASSVGVAGGQFEQFF. Drawing the rest from reference TRBV9 and TRBJ2-1, the complete variable domain is DSGVTQTPKHLITATGQRVTLRCSPRSGDLSVYWYQQSLDQGLQFLIQYYNGEERAKGNILERFSAQQFPDLHSELNLSSLELGDSALYFCASSVGVAGGQFEQFFGPGTRLTVL.

This clone came up once. The V gene is TRBV5-4, the J gene TRBJ2-4; 7 nucleotides agree with TRBD1. The trim removed 4 bases at V and 0 bases at J, leaving 7 bases unmatched. CDR3 size: 16 residues. Germline V CDR1 and CDR2: SGHNT, YYREEE (reference sequence). The CDR3 DNA is TGTGCCAGCAGCGCCCGACAGGGAATAGCCAAAAACATTCAGTACTTC. This translates into CASSARQGIAKNIQYF. Full variable domain (missing parts from reference TRBV5-4 and TRBJ2-4): ETGVTQSPTHLIKTRGQQVTLRCSSQSGHNTVSWYQQALGQGPQFIFQYYREEENGRGNFPPRFSGLQFPNYSSELNVNALELDDSALYLCASSARQGIAKNIQYFGAGTRLSVL.

This clone was picked up one time. The chain carries TRBV7-9 and TRBJ2-1; D perhaps matches TRBD2 (5 bases). Germline V gives CDR1 SEHNR, CDR2 FQNEAQ (reference sequence). V dropped 3 bases and J dropped 12 bases, with 12 bases sitting between them. This CDR3 comprises 12 residues. CDR3 sequence: CASSFREPSQFF. For the CDR3, the DNA is TGTGCCAGCAGCTTTAGGGAGCCTTCGCAGTTCTTC. Looking up the rest from reference TRBV7-9 and TRBJ2-1 gives the full variable domain: DTGVSQNPRHKITKRGQNVTFRCDPISEHNRLYWYRQTLGQGPEFLTYFQNEAQLEKSRLLSDRFSAERPKGSFSTLEIQRTEQGDSAMYLCASSFREPSQFFGPGTRLTVL.

This chain links TRBV7-9 with TRBJ1-2; tentatively, D is TRBD1 (6 bases). The CDR3 length is 14 residues. CDR1 is SEHNR and CDR2 is FQNEAQ in the germline V gene (reference sequence). The germline V and J ends were trimmed by 5 bases and 1 base, with 11 bases remaining between them. The CDR3 spells CASSAGQLNYGYTF. In nucleotides, the CDR3 is TGTGCCAGCAGCGCGGGACAACTTAACTATGGCTACACCTTC.

This clone is termed medium-sized. The chain uses TRBV6-5 and TRBJ2-5, with D possibly TRBD1 on 6 matching bases. The CDR3 runs to 12 residues. The V and J ends lost 5 bases and 5 bases respectively, with 9 bases between them. CDR1 is MNHEY and CDR2 is SVGAGI in the germline V gene. The CDR3 loop reads CASSTGLETQYF. DNA for the CDR3: TGTGCCAGCAGTACAGGGCTGGAGACCCAGTACTTC.

V usage is TRBV6-1 and J usage is TRBJ2-1, with a tentative D call TRBD2 (5 bases). This CDR3 is 11 amino acids long. Germline CDR1 is MNHNS and CDR2 is SASEGT. The V and J ends lost 6 bases and 6 bases respectively, with 6 bases between them. For the CDR3, the DNA is TGTGCCAGCAGCCGGGGCAATGAGCAGTTCTTC. Its translation: CASSRGNEQFF.

The chain recombines TRBV4-3 with TRBJ1-4; weak D call: TRBD1 (5 bases). This CDR3 spans 16 amino acids. Looked up from germline, CDR1 is LGHNA and CDR2 is YSLEER. The V and J ends lost 0 bases and 1 base respectively, with 9 bases between them. CDR3 amino acids: CASSQDRQGTNEKLFF. CDR3 bases: TGCGCCAGCAGCCAAGATCGTCAGGGAACTAATGAAAAACTGTTTTTT.

The V and J genes are TRBV7-2 and TRBJ2-4; D might be TRBD1 (6 bases). The CDR3 loop spans 14 amino acids. Germline CDR1 and CDR2: SGHTA and FQGNSA. V lost 2 bases, J lost 1 base, and 6 bases lay in between. The CDR3 nucleotides are TGTGCCAGCAGCTTAACAGGGGCCAAAAACATTCAGTACTTC. Its translation is CASSLTGAKNIQYF.

There are a few counts of this clone. The chain is built from TRBV7-8 and TRBJ2-7; D unclear. V dropped 0 bases and J dropped 3 bases, with 12 bases sitting between them. The CDR3 covers 15 residues. Germline CDR1 SGHVS, CDR2 FQNEAQ. In nucleotides, the CDR3 is TGTGCCAGCAGCTTAGCACGGGCAGCCTACTACGAGCAGTACTTC. This sequence encodes CASSLARAAYYEQYF.

The chain employs TRBV30 and TRBJ1-2, with TRBD1 as a possible D gene (6 bases). The CDR3 consists of 13 residues. Germline V CDR1 and CDR2: GTSNPN, SVGIG (reference sequence). V gave up 4 bases and J gave up 6 bases, with 15 bases separating them. The CDR3: CAWTARGANGYTF. The CDR3 region has the DNA TGTGCCTGGACCGCACGGGGGGCTAATGGCTACACCTTC.